Each of the 19 T cell receptor beta chains below was sequenced from the same sample in a study of blood T cell repertoires in COVID-19. Method: immunoSEQ multiplex PCR; TCRdb's copy keeps in-frame clones and lacks some. The sample includes a few hundred thousand clones, 85% to 90% of them seen just once. The sample taken for sequencing was PBMCs or T cells enriched from blood (not recorded which). These receptors came from a man in his thirties or forties who had recovered from COVID-19.

The V call is TRBV20-1, the J call TRBJ1-3; no reliable D call. The V and J ends lost 6 bases and 4 bases respectively, with 7 bases between them. The germline gives CDR1 DFQATT, CDR2 SNEGSKA (reference sequence). This CDR3 is 11 amino acids long. The CDR3 sequence is CSARSGNTIYF. CDR3 nucleotide sequence: TGCAGTGCCCGTTCGGGAAACACCATATATTTT.

This clone was detected only a few times. This chain connects TRBV10-3 to TRBJ1-6; a weak D match, TRBD1 (6 bases). The CDR3 has 13 amino acids. Germline V lookup: CDR1 ENHRY, CDR2 SYGVKD. Between the trimmed V and J ends, which lost 7 bases and 8 bases, there was a span of 12 bases. Written as DNA, the CDR3 is TGTGCCATCAAAGGACAGCAATATTCACCCCTCCACTTT. Amino acid sequence: CAIKGQQYSPLHF.

The CDR3 nucleotides are TGTGCCAGCAGCCTTCTCGGCCAAGAGACCCAGTACTTC. Translated, it gives CASSLLGQETQYF. V is TRBV2 and J is TRBJ2-5; D gene unclear. The germline gives CDR1 SNHLY, CDR2 FYNNEI. Trimming stripped 6 bases from V and 1 base from J, with 9 bases between. The CDR3 covers 13 residues.

The rearrangement uses TRBV19 and TRBJ2-1; 7 bases are a match to TRBD1. In germline, CDR1 is LNHDA, CDR2 SQIVND (reference sequence). The length of the CDR3 is 14 residues. Trimming removed 5 bases from V and 2 bases from J; junction bases left unmatched: 3. CDR3 protein: CASSEGGTYNEQFF. The CDR3 DNA is TGTGCCAGTAGTGAAGGGGGCACCTACAATGAGCAGTTCTTC.

The chain carries TRBV10-3 and TRBJ2-2; 13 nucleotides line up with TRBD2. V lost 9 bases, J lost 3 bases, and 13 bases stayed unmatched. The CDR3 totals 18 residues. The germline CDR1 and CDR2 sequences are ENHRY and SYGVKD. The CDR3 nucleotides read TGTGCCATTCCCCGGACTAGCGGGGGAACCCTTTACACCGGGGAGCTGTTTTTT. This encodes CAIPRTSGGTLYTGELFF.

The chain uses TRBV7-8 and TRBJ1-1, with 9 nucleotides matching TRBD1. Unmatched junction bases numbered 12, after V lost 5 bases and J lost 2 bases. CDR1 SGHVS and CDR2 FQNEAQ come from the germline V gene. This CDR3 spans 17 amino acids. The CDR3 nucleotides read TGTGCCAGCAGCCTGTCCCGGACAGGGGCTTACAACACTGAAGCTTTCTTT. As protein: CASSLSRTGAYNTEAFF. The entire variable domain, with the rest obtained from reference TRBV7-8 and TRBJ1-1, is as follows: GAGVSQSPRYKVAKRGQDVALRCDPISGHVSLFWYQQALGQGPEFLTYFQNEAQLDKSGLPSDRFFAERPEGSVSTLKIQRTQQEDSAVYLCASSLSRTGAYNTEAFFGQGTRLTVV.

In DNA form, the CDR3 reads TGTGCCAGCAGCCAAGATGGGACAGGGGAGTATGGAAACACCATATATTTT. Translation gives CASSQDGTGEYGNTIYF. The gene calls are TRBV3-1 (or the pseudogene TRBV3-2) and TRBJ1-3; TRBD1 matches 10 bases. The CDR3 length is 17 residues. With 0 bases clipped from V and 3 bases from J, the junction kept 5 bases outside the gene matches. Germline CDR1 LGHDT, CDR2 YNNKEL (reference sequence).

The rearrangement uses TRBV2 and TRBJ2-6; D may be TRBD2 (5 bases). The CDR3 runs to 16 residues. The germline V and J ends were trimmed by 6 bases and 0 bases, with 12 bases remaining between them. CDR1 is SNHLY and CDR2 is FYNNEI in the germline V gene. CDR3 sequence (DNA): TGTGCCAGCAGAGAGGGTTTCTCCTCTGGGGCCAACGTCCTGACTTTC. This sequence encodes CASREGFSSGANVLTF.

The chain joins TRBV6-5 to TRBJ1-2; maybe TRBD1 (6 bases). The CDR3 sequence is 15 residues long. V was clipped by 7 bases and J by 4 bases, with 19 bases between them. CDR1 and CDR2 (germline): MNHEY, SVGAGI. The DNA for the CDR3 is TGTGCCAGCACGTTTGAGGCGACAGGCGGCTATGGCTACACCTTC. Protein: CASTFEATGGYGYTF.

The rearrangement joins TRBV7-2 to TRBJ2-5, with 12 bases aligning to TRBD2. Germline lookup yields CDR1 SGHTA and CDR2 FQGNSA. Trimming took 3 bases from V and 4 from J; bases not matched to a gene: 6. The CDR3 has 16 amino acids. Here the CDR3 reads CASSFLTSGRGETQYF. Written as DNA, the CDR3 is TGTGCCAGCAGCTTTTTGACTAGCGGGAGAGGAGAGACCCAGTACTTC. Complete variable domain (other parts from reference TRBV7-2 and TRBJ2-5): GAGVSQSPSNKVTEKGKDVELRCDPISGHTALYWYRQSLGQGLEFLIYFQGNSAPDKSGLPSDRFSAERTGGSVSTLTIQRTQQEDSAVYLCASSFLTSGRGETQYFGPGTRLLVL.

The chain combines TRBV29-1 with TRBJ2-3; maybe TRBD2 (6 bases). Germline values: CDR1 SQVTM, CDR2 ANQGSEA. Trimming removed 6 bases at V and 4 bases at J, with 14 bases between. There are 13 residues in the CDR3. CDR3 in amino acids: CSVRGLSSDTQYF. The CDR3 DNA sequence: TGCAGCGTGCGGGGACTTAGTTCAGATACGCAGTATTTT.

CDR3 nucleotides: TGTGCCAGCAGCCAAGTTATTAGGGGGACCTCTGGAAACACCATATATTTT. Its translation is CASSQVIRGTSGNTIYF. The J gene is TRBJ1-3, the V gene TRBV3-1 (or the pseudogene TRBV3-2), with a weak D call TRBD1 (6 bases). Germline CDR1 reads LGHDT; CDR2 reads YNNKEL (reference sequence). This CDR3 has 17 residues. The V end was cut by 1 base, the J end by 0 bases, with 13 bases between.

The chain employs TRBV5-6 and TRBJ2-2; 9 bases agree with TRBD1. The V segment lost 2 bases and the J segment 2 bases; nucleotides outside the gene matches: 4. The CDR3 has 16 amino acids. The V gene's germline CDR1 is SGHDT and CDR2 YYEEEE. Here the CDR3 reads CASSFRTGVNTGELFF. For the CDR3, the DNA is TGTGCCAGCAGCTTTAGGACAGGGGTAAACACCGGGGAGCTGTTTTTT.

The CDR3 region is CASSFLTGFGYTF. The CDR3 nucleotides read TGTGCCAGCAGCTTCCTCACAGGGTTCGGCTACACCTTC. This sequence joins TRBV7-2 and TRBJ1-2; tentatively, D is TRBD1 (6 bases). CDR1 is SGHTA and CDR2 is FQGNSA in the germline V gene. This CDR3 is 13 amino acids long. V lost 3 bases to trimming and J lost 8 bases, with 13 bases between them.

J is TRBJ1-1 and V is TRBV4-1, with D perhaps TRBD1 (5 bases). V was clipped by 1 base and J by 5 bases, with 17 bases between them. This CDR3 spans 16 amino acids. Germline lookup yields CDR1 MGHRA and CDR2 YSYEKL. The CDR3 here is CASSQGPPGGGTEAFF. The CDR3 nucleotides read TGCGCCAGCAGCCAAGGCCCCCCCGGGGGGGGGACTGAAGCTTTCTTT.

The chain carries TRBV7-6 and TRBJ2-7; perhaps TRBD1 as D (6 bases). Germline V gene data show CDR1 as SGHVS and CDR2 as FNYEAQ. The CDR3 totals 15 residues. Trimming removed 3 bases at V and 2 bases at J, with 14 bases between. CDR3 coding DNA: TGTGCCAGCAGCTTGGAGGACAGTGGGGCCTACGAGCAGTACTTC. Its translation is CASSLEDSGAYEQYF.

V usage is TRBV5-1 and J usage is TRBJ1-1; the match to TRBD1 covers 11 bases. Trimming at V came to 4 bases and at J to 4 bases, leaving 3 bases not matched to a gene. CDR1 is SGHRS, CDR2 YFSETQ, per germline. The CDR3 totals 14 residues. The CDR3 loop is CASSPGTGGTEAFF. CDR3 nucleotide sequence: TGCGCCAGCAGCCCGGGGACAGGGGGCACTGAAGCTTTCTTT.

The rearrangement uses TRBV11-3 and TRBJ2-2; D possibly corresponds to TRBD1 (6 bases). This CDR3 has 13 residues. The ends were cut back, 5 bases at V and 7 bases at J, with 11 bases in the middle. Germline V CDR1 and CDR2: SGHNT, YENEEA. Here the CDR3 DNA reads TGTGCCAGCAGCGGACGACAGGTCGGGGAGCTGTTTTTT. Translation gives CASSGRQVGELFF.

This chain links TRBV5-5 with TRBJ2-7; a weak D match, TRBD1 (6 bases). The CDR3 totals 15 residues. Germline V CDR1 and CDR2: SGHKS, YYEKEE (reference sequence). V was pared by 4 bases and J by 0 bases, with 14 bases between. CDR3 region: CASSPGSGASYEQYF. CDR3 DNA: TGTGCCAGCAGCCCGGGGTCAGGGGCCTCCTACGAGCAGTACTTC.